This TCR beta chain was sequenced for a study of CD8 T cells in Susac syndrome. In the study overall: Over five sequenced Susac syndrome patients had clinically active disease, while 8 or 9 were in remission. Overall study results and limits: It was acknowledged by the study that relatively few individuals were included in its TCR sequencing and HLA analysis.

RNA amounts of roughly 0.5 to 1 ug underwent reverse transcription with random hexamers. The amplification used immunoSEQ multiplex PCR on TCR beta CDR3; it spanned 54 Vbeta and 13 Jbeta. MiXCR was run by TCRdb on the immunoSEQ multiplex PCR reads, yielding one entry per CDR3 protein. The repertoire holds about 150,000 distinct CDR3 sequences, with 85% to 95% as singletons. As to this clonotype: Its antigen is still unknown.

The CDR3 runs 11 residues. CDR1 and CDR2 (germline): SSHAT, FNYEAQ (reference sequence). Between the trimmed V and J ends, which lost 3 bases and 10 bases, there was a span of 9 bases. The source material was CD4+ T cells from PBMCs. The TCR sequence derives from a human donor with Susac syndrome. The chain links TRBV7-7 to TRBJ2-5; D might be TRBD2 (5 bases). CDR3 sequence reads: CASSFDGIQYF. The CDR3 DNA sequence: TGTGCCAGCAGCTTTGACGGGATCCAGTACTTC.